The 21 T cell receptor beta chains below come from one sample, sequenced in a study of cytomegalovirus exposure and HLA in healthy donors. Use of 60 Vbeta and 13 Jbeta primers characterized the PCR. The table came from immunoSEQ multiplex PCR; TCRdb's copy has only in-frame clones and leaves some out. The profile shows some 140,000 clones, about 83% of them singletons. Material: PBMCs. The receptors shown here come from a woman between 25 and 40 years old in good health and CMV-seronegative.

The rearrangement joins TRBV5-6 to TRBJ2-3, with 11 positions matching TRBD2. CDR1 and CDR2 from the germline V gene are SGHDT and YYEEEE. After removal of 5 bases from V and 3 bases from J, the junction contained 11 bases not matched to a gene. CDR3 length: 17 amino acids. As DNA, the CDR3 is TGTGCCAGCAGTCCGCAGACTAGCGGGACTGTAACAGATACGCAGTATTTT. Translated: CASSPQTSGTVTDTQYF.

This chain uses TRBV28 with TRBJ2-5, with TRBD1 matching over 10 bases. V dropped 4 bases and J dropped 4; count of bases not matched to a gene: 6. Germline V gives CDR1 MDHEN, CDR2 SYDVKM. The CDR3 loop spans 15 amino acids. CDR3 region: CASSSRTGGLETQYF. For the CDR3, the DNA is TGTGCCAGCAGTTCGAGGACAGGGGGTCTAGAGACCCAGTACTTC.

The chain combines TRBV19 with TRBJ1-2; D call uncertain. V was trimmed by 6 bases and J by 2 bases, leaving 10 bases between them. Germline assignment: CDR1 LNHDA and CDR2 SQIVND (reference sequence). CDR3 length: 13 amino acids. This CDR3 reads CASSPGFNYGYTF. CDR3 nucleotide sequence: TGTGCCAGTAGCCCGGGATTCAACTATGGCTACACCTTC.

Written as DNA, the CDR3 is TGTGCCAGCTCGAGGGCAGGGGGCTACGAGCAGTACTTC. Protein product: CASSRAGGYEQYF. The rearrangement joins TRBV2 to TRBJ2-7; TRBD1 aligns across 7 bases. The CDR3 runs 13 residues. Losses at the gene ends were 8 bases for V and 3 bases for J; bases not matched to a gene: 7. The germline gives CDR1 SNHLY, CDR2 FYNNEI.

The CDR3 region is CASGFGVGETQYF. CDR3 DNA: TGTGCTAGTGGTTTCGGGGTCGGGGAGACCCAGTACTTC. The chain recombines TRBV12-5 with TRBJ2-5; D possibly corresponds to TRBD2 (5 bases). V was cut by 3 bases and J by 5 bases, with 10 bases left in between. Germline V gene lookup returns CDR1 LGHNT and CDR2 FRNRAP. This CDR3 spans 13 amino acids.

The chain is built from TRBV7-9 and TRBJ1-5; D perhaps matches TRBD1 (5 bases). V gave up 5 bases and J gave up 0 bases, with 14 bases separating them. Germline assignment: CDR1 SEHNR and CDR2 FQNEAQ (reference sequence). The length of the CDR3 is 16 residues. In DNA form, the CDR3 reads TGTGCCAGCAGCGACACTGACAGATATAGCAATCAGCCCCAGCATTTT. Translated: CASSDTDRYSNQPQHF.

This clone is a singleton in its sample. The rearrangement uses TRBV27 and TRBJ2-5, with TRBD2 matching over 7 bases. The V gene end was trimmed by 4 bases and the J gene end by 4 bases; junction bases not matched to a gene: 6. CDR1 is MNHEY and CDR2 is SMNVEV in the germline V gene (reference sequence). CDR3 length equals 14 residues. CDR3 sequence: CASSSTSSRETQYF. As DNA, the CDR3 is TGTGCCAGCAGTTCGACTAGCTCTAGAGAGACCCAGTACTTC.

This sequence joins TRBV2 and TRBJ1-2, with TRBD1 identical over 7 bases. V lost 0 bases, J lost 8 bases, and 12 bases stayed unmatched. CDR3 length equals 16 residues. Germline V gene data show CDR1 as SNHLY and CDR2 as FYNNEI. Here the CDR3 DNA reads TGTGCCAGCAGTGAAGCAGGGTGGAGCAGGGGGTACGGCTACACCTTC. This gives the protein CASSEAGWSRGYGYTF.

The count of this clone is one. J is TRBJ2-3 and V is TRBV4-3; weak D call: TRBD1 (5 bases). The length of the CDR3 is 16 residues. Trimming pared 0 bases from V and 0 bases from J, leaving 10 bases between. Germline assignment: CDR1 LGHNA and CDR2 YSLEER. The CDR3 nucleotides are TGCGCCAGCAGCCAAGAGGAGCAGGGTAGCACAGATACGCAGTATTTT. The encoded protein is CASSQEEQGSTDTQYF.

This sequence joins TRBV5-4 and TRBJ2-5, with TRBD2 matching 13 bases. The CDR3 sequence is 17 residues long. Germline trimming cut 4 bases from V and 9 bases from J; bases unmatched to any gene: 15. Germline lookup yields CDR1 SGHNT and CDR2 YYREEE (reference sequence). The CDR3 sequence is CASSHPTSGGAESAQYF. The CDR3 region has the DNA TGTGCCAGCAGCCACCCAACTAGCGGGGGGGCCGAGTCCGCCCAGTACTTC.

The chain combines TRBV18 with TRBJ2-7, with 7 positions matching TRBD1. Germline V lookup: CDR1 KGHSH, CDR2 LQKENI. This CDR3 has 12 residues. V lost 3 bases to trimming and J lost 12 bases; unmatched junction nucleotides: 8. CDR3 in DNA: TGTGCCAGCTCACCTATCGGACAGGTCGTGTACTTC. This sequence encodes CASSPIGQVVYF.

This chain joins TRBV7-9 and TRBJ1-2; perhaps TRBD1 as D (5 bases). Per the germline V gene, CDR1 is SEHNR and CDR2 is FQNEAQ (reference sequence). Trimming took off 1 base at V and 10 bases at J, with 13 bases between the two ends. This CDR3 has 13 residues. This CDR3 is CASSLGGGVDYTF. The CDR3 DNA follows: TGTGCCAGCAGCTTAGGAGGAGGGGTTGACTACACCTTC.

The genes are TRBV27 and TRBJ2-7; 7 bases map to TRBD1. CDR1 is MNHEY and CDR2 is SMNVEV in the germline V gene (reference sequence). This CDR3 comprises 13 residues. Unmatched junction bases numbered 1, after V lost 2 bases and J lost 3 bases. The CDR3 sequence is CASSLNRGYEQYF. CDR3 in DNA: TGTGCCAGCAGTTTAAACAGGGGCTACGAGCAGTACTTC.

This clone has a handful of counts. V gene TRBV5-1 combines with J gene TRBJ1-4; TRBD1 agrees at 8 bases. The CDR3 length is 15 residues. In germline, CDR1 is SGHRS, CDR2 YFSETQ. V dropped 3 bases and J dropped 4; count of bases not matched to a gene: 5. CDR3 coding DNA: TGCGCCAGCAGCTGGGGAACAGGGGGTAATGAAAAACTGTTTTTT. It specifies CASSWGTGGNEKLFF.

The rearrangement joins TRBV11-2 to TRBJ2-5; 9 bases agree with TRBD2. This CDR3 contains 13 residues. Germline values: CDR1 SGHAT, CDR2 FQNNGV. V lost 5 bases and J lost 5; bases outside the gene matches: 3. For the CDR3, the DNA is TGTGCCAGCAGCCCTGGACTAGCGGAGACCCAGTACTTC. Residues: CASSPGLAETQYF.

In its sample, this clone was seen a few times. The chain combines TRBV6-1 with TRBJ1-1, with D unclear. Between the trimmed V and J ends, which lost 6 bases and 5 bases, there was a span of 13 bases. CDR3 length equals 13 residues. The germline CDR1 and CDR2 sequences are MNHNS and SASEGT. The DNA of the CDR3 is TGTGCCAGCAGAGAGGGTGGTCGGACTGAAGCTTTCTTT. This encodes CASREGGRTEAFF.

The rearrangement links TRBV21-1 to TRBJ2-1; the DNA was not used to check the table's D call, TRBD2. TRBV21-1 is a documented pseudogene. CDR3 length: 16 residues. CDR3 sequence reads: CASRITTSGRYNEQFF. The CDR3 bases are TGTGCCAGCAGGATTACAACTAGCGGGAGATACAATGAGCAGTTCTTC.

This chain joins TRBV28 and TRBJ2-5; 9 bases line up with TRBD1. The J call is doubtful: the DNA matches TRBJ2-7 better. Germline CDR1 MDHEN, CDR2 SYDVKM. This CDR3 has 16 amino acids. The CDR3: CASSPGPGTGSYEQYF. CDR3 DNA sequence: TGTGCCAGCAGTCCGGGCCCCGGGACAGGGTCCTACGAGCAGTACTTC.

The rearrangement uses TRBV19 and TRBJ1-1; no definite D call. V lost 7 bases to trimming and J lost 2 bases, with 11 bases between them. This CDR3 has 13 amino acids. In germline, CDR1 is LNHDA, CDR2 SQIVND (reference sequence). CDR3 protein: CASKESLNTEAFF. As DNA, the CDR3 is TGTGCCAGTAAGGAGAGCCTTAACACTGAAGCTTTCTTT.

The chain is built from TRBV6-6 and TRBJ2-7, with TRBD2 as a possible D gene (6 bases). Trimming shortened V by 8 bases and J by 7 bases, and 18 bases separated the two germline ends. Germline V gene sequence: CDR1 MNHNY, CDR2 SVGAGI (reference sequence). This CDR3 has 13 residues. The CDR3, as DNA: TGTGCCAGCGGGGGGACCCGCGCAGGAGAGCAGTACTTC. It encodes CASGGTRAGEQYF.

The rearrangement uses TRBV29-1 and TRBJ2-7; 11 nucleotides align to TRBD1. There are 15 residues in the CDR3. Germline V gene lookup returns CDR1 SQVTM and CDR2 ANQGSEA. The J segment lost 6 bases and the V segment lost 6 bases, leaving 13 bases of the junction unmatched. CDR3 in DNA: TGCAGCGTCCGGGGACAGGGGGATTATATGAGCGAGCAGTACTTC. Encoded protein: CSVRGQGDYMSEQYF.